Listed below are T cell receptor beta chains from one sample, sequenced in a study of PD-L1 blockade in urothelial cancer. Clones were read by immunoSEQ multiplex PCR, and TCRdb kept only the in-frame ones, dropping some. The sample includes 41,000 or so clones, about four fifths of them seen just once. This material consisted of PBMCs, taken around atezolizumab (anti-PD-L1) treatment. Every receptor here comes from a man in his 60s with urothelial cancer. Both conserved end residues are trimmed from each CDR3. Fields, in order: CDR3 protein, J gene, V gene, D gene. D genes are given only for firm matches.

CDR3 protein: ASSVLSGNTIY
J gene: TRBJ1-3
V gene: TRBV9
D gene: .

CDR3 protein: ASSLEGAGGNTIY
J gene: TRBJ1-3
V gene: TRBV5-1
D gene: TRBD1

CDR3 protein: ASSIGGTRGEEQF
J gene: TRBJ2-1
V gene: TRBV19
D gene: TRBD2

CDR3 protein: ASRVRAEPQETQY
J gene: TRBJ2-5
V gene: TRBV27
D gene: .

CDR3 protein: ASSGGTGSPYGYT
J gene: TRBJ1-2
V gene: TRBV5-1
D gene: TRBD1

CDR3 protein: ASSAQGSHRGYT
J gene: TRBJ1-2
V gene: TRBV5-4
D gene: .

CDR3 protein: ASSFGGNTEAF
J gene: TRBJ1-1
V gene: TRBV7-9
D gene: .

CDR3 protein: ASRLQGVGYGYT
J gene: TRBJ1-2
V gene: TRBV5-8
D gene: TRBD1

CDR3 protein: ASTAGGYNEQF
J gene: TRBJ2-1
V gene: TRBV7-6
D gene: TRBD1

CDR3 protein: ASSSGGDTGELF
J gene: TRBJ2-2
V gene: TRBV9
D gene: TRBD2

CDR3 protein: ATSRDLGRDRVRETQY
J gene: TRBJ2-5
V gene: TRBV15
D gene: TRBD1

CDR3 protein: ASSLSTGPNEKLF
J gene: TRBJ1-4
V gene: TRBV27
D gene: TRBD1

CDR3 protein: ASSLLRRSEY
J gene: TRBJ2-5
V gene: TRBV5-6
D gene: .

CDR3 protein: AWSGTGVIGYEQY
J gene: .
V gene: TRBV30
D gene: .

CDR3 protein: ASLDRESTDTQY
J gene: TRBJ2-3
V gene: TRBV19
D gene: TRBD1

CDR3 protein: ASSIGGLTNTGELF
J gene: TRBJ2-2
V gene: TRBV19
D gene: .

CDR3 protein: ASLGEPDTQY
J gene: TRBJ2-3
V gene: TRBV2
D gene: .

CDR3 protein: ASSRLAGRETQY
J gene: TRBJ2-5
V gene: TRBV18
D gene: TRBD2

CDR3 protein: ATADRVSGYT
J gene: TRBJ1-2
V gene: TRBV10-3
D gene: TRBD1

CDR3 protein: ASSRTGGDSPLH
J gene: TRBJ1-6
V gene: TRBV2
D gene: TRBD1